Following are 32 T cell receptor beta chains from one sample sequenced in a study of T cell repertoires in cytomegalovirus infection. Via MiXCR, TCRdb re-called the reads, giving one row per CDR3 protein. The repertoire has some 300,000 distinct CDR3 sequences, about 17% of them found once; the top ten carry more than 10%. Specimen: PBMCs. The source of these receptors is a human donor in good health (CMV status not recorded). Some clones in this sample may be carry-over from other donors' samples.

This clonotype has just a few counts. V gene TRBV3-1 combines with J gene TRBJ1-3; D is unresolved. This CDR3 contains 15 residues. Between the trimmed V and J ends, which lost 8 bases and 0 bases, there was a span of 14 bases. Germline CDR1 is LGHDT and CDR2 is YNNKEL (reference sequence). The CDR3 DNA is TGTGCCAGCCGCTACGGGCACTACTCTGGAAACACCATATATTTT. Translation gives CASRYGHYSGNTIYF.

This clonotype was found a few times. Here the CDR3 reads CASSQDAGNGNTIYF. CDR3 bases: TGCGCCAGCAGCCAAGATGCAGGGAATGGAAACACCATATATTTT. The chain recombines TRBV4-3 with TRBJ1-3; possible D gene TRBD1, 5 bases. Germline V gives CDR1 LGHNA, CDR2 YSLEER. The ends were cut back, 0 bases at V and 3 bases at J, with 9 bases in the middle. The CDR3 has 15 residues.

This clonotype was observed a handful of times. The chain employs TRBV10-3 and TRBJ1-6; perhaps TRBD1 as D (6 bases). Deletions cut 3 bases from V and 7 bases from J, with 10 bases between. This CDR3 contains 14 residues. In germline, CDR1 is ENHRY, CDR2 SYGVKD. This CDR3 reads CAISEQGENSPLHF. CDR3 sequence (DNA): TGTGCCATCAGTGAACAGGGAGAGAATTCACCCCTCCACTTT.

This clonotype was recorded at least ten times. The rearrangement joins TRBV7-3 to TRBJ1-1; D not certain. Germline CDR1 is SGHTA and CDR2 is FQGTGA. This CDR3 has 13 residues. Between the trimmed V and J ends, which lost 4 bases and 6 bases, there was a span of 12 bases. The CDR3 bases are TGTGCCAGCAGCTCCCGACCCAGGTCTGAAGCTTTCTTT. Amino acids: CASSSRPRSEAFF.

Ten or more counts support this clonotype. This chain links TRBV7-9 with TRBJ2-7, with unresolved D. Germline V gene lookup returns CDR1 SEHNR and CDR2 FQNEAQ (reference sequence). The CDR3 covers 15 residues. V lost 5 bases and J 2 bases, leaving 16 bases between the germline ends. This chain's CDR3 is CASSRSPNSPYEQYF. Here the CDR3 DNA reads TGTGCCAGCAGCCGGTCACCCAATTCTCCCTACGAGCAGTACTTC.

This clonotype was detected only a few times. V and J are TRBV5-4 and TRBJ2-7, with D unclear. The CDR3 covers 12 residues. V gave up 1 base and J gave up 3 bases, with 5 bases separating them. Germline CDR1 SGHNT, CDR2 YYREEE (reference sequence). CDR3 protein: CASSLIDYEQYF. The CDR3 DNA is TGTGCCAGCAGCTTGATCGACTACGAGCAGTACTTC.

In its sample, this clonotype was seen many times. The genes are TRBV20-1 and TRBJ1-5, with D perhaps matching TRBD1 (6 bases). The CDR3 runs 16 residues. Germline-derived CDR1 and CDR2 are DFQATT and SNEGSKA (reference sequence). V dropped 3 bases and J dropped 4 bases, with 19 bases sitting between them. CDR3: CSARIDKGVDNQPQHF. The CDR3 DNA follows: TGCAGTGCTAGGATCGATAAGGGGGTAGATAATCAGCCCCAGCATTTT.

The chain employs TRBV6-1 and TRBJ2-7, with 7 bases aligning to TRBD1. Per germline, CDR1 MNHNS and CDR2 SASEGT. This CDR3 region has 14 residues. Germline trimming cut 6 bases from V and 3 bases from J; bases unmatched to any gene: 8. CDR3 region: CASSLGQLNYEQYF. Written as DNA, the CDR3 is TGTGCCAGCAGCCTGGGACAGCTGAACTACGAGCAGTACTTC.

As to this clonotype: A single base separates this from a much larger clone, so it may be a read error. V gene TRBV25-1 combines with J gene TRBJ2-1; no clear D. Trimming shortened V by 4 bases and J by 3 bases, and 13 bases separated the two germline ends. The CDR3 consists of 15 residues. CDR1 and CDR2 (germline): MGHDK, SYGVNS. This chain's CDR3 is CASSGPGLNYNEQFF. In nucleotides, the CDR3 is TGTGCCAGCAGTGGGCCCGGGCTGAACTACAATGAGCAGTTCTTC.

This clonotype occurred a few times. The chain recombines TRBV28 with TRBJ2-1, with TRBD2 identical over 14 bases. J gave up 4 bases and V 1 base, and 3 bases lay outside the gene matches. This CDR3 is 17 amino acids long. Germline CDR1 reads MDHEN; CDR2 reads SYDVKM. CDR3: CASSLLTSGGEYNEQFF. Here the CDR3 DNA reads TGTGCCAGCAGTTTATTGACTAGCGGGGGGGAGTACAATGAGCAGTTCTTC.

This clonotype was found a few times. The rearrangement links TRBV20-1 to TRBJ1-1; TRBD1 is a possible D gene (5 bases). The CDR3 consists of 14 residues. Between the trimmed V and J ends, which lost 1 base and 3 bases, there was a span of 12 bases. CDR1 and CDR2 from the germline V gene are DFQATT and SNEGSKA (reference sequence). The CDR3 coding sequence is TGCAGTGCTAGAGCCGATGAGGGGTACACTGAAGCTTTCTTT. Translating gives CSARADEGYTEAFF.

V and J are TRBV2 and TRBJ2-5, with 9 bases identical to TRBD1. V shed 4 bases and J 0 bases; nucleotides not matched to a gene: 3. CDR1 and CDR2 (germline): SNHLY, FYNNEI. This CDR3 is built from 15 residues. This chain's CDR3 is CASSGQGGDQETQYF. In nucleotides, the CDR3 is TGTGCCAGCAGTGGACAGGGGGGGGACCAAGAGACCCAGTACTTC. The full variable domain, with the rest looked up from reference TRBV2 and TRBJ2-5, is EPEVTQTPSHQVTQMGQEVILRCVPISNHLYFYWYRQILGQKVEFLVSFYNNEISEKSEIFDDQFSVERPDGSNFTLKIRSTKLEDSAMYFCASSGQGGDQETQYFGPGTRLLVL.

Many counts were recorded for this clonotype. In DNA form, the CDR3 reads TGTGCCAGCAGTTTATCTGCCAACCTCGGAAACACCATATATTTT. It specifies CASSLSANLGNTIYF. This chain uses TRBV12-3 or TRBV12-4 with TRBJ1-3; D not resolved. This CDR3 is built from 15 residues. Trimming pared 2 bases from V and 4 bases from J, leaving 12 bases between.

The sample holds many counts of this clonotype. CDR3 nucleotide sequence: TGTGCCAGCAGTTCGGGCTATGGCTACACCTTC. It codes for CASSSGYGYTF. The gene calls are TRBV12-3 or TRBV12-4 and TRBJ1-2; D ambiguous. The length of the CDR3 is 11 residues. V lost 4 bases to trimming and J lost 4 bases, with 4 bases between them.

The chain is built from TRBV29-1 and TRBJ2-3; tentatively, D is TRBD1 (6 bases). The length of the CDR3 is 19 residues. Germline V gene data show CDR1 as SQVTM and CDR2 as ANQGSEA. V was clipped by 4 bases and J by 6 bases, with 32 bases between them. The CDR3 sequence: CSVGIIQTGPQGYSDTQYF. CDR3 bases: TGCAGCGTTGGCATCATCCAGACCGGGCCCCAGGGGTACTCTGATACGCAGTATTTT.

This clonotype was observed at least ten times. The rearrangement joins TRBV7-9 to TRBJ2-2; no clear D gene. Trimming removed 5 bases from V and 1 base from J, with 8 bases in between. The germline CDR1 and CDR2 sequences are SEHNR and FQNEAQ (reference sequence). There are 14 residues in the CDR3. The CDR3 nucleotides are TGTGCCAGCAGCCGCACTTGGAACACCGGGGAGCTGTTTTTT. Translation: CASSRTWNTGELFF. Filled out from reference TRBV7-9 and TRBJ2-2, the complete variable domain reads DTGVSQNPRHKITKRGQNVTFRCDPISEHNRLYWYRQTLGQGPEFLTYFQNEAQLEKSRLLSDRFSAERPKGSFSTLEIQRTEQGDSAMYLCASSRTWNTGELFFGEGSRLTVL.

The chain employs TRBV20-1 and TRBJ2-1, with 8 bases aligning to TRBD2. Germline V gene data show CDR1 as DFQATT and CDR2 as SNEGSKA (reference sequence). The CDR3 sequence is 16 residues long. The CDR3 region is CSGRGGGSLGPNEQFF. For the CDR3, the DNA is TGCAGCGGGCGGGGCGGGGGGTCACTAGGCCCCAATGAGCAGTTCTTC.

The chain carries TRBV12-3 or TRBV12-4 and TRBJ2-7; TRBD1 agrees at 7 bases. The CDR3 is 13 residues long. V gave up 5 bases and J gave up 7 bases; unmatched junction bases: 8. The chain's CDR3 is CASSTGTADEQYF. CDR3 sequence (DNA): TGTGCCAGCAGTACGGGGACAGCGGATGAGCAGTACTTC.

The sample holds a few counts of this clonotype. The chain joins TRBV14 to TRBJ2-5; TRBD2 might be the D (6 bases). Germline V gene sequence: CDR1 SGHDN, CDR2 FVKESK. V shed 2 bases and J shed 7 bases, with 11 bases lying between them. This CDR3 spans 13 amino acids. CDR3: CASSQSYGGTQYF. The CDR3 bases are TGTGCCAGCAGCCAATCCTACGGGGGGACCCAGTACTTC.

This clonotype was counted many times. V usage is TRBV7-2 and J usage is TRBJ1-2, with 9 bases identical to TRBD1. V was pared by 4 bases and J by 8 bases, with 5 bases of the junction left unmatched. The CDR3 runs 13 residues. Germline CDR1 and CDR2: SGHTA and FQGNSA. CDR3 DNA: TGTGCCAGCAGCTCGGACAGGGGAAGAGGCTACACCTTC. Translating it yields CASSSDRGRGYTF.

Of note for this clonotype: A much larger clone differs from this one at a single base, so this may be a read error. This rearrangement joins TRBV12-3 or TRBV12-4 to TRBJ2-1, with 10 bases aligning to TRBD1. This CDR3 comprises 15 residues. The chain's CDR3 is CASSPRQGAVNVQFF. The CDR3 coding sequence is TGTGCCAGCAGTCCTAGACAGGGGGCGGTAAATGTGCAGTTCTTC.

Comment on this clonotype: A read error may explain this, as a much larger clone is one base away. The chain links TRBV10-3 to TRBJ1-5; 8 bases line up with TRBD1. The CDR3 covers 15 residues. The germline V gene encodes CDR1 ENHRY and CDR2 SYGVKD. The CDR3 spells CAISGTGYSNQPQQF. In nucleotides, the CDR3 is TGTGCCATCAGTGGGACAGGGTATAGCAATCAGCCCCAGCAATTT.

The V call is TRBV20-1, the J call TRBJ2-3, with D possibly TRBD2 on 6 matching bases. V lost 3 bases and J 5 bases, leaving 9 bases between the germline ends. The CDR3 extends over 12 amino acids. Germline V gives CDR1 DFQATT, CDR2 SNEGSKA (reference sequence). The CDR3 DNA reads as TGCAGTGCTAGGTGGGGGGAAGATACGCAGTATTTT. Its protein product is CSARWGEDTQYF.

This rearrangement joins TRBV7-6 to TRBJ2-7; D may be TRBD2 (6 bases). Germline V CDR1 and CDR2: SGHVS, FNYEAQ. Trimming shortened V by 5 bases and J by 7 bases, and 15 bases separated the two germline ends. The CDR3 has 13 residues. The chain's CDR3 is CASSKEGPREQYF. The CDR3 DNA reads TGTGCCAGCAGCAAGGAGGGCCCGAGGGAGCAGTACTTC.

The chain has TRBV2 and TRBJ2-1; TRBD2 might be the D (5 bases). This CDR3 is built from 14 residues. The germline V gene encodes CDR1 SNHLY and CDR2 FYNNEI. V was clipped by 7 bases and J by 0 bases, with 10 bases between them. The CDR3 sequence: CASTRGSSYNEQFF. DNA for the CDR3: TGTGCCAGCACCCGAGGGAGCTCCTACAATGAGCAGTTCTTC.

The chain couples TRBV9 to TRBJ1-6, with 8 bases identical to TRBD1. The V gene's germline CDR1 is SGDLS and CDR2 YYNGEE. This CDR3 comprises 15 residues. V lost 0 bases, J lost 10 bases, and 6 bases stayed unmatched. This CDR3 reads CASSVEQGGRSPLHF. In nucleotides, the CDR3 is TGTGCCAGCAGCGTAGAACAGGGGGGACGGTCACCCCTCCACTTT. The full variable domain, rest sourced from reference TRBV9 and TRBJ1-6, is DSGVTQTPKHLITATGQRVTLRCSPRSGDLSVYWYQQSLDQGLQFLIQYYNGEERAKGNILERFSAQQFPDLHSELNLSSLELGDSALYFCASSVEQGGRSPLHFGNGTRLTVT.

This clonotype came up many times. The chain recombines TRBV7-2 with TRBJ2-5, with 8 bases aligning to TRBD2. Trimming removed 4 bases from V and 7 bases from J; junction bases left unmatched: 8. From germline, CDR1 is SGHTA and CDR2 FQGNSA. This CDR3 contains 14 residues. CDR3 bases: TGTGCCAGCAGCTATTCGGGGGGGCGGGGGACCCAGTACTTC. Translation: CASSYSGGRGTQYF.

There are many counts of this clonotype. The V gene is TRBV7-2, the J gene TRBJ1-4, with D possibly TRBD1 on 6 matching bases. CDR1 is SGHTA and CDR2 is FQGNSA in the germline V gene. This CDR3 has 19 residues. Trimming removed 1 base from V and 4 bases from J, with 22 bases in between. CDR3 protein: CASSLGARTERWVNEKLFF. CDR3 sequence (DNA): TGTGCCAGCAGCTTAGGGGCGAGGACAGAACGATGGGTTAATGAAAAACTGTTTTTT.

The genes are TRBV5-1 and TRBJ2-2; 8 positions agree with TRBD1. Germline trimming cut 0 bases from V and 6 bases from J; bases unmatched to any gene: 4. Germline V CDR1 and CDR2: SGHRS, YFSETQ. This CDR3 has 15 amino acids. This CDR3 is CASSLGTGRAGELFF. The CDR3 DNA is TGCGCCAGCAGCTTGGGGACAGGGAGAGCCGGGGAGCTGTTTTTT.

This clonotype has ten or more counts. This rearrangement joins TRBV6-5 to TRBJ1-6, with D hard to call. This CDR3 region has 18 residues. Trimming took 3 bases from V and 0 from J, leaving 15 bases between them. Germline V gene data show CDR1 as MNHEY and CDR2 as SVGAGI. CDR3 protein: CASSYTDGISSYNSPLHF. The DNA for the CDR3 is TGTGCCAGCAGTTATACGGACGGGATAAGCTCCTATAATTCACCCCTCCACTTT.

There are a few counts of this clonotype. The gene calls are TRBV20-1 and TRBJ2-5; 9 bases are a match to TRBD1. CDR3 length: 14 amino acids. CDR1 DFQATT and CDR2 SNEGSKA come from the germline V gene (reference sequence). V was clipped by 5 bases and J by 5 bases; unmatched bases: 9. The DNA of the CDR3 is TGCAGTGCTTTTCGGGACAGGGCCATGGAGACCCAGTACTTC. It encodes CSAFRDRAMETQYF.

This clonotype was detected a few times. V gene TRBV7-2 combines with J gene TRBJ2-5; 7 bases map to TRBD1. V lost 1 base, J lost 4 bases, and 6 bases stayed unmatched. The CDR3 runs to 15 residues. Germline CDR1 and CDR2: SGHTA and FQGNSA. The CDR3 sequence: CASSLVVGGGETQYF. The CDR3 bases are TGTGCCAGCAGCTTAGTAGTAGGGGGCGGAGAGACCCAGTACTTC.